This T cell receptor beta chain was found in a study of T cell responses to AZD1222 COVID-19 vaccine. Study findings and constraints: Recipients of two AZD1222 doses showed rising Spike-specific TCR breadth and depth.

As for this clone: What it recognizes is unknown.

The protocol was immunoSEQ multiplex PCR, while the TCRdb copy is restricted to in-frame clones and leaves out a portion. The table lists 120,000 or so clones, about 86% of them singletons. The CDR3 sequence is 16 residues long. V was shortened by 5 bases and J by 1 base, with 12 bases between the two germline ends. The germline CDR1 and CDR2 sequences are LNHDA and SQIVND (reference sequence). The TCR comes from an adult who received the AZD1222 COVID-19 vaccine. The genes are TRBV19 and TRBJ2-6; no firm D call. The sample consisted of peripheral blood, taken 28 days after the second AZD1222 dose. The CDR3 reads CASSLPVRSGANVLTF. The DNA for the CDR3 is TGTGCCAGTAGTCTTCCGGTGAGGTCTGGGGCCAACGTCCTGACTTTC.